This T cell receptor beta chain was retrieved from a study of shared clonotypes between healthy human individuals. Study findings and constraints: Naive CD4 clonotypes were shared across a few donors at about 5%.

Comments on this clone: Its antigen is not identified. The same CDR3 arises from other DNA sequences in this sample as well.

The CDR3 is 14 amino acids. Trimming left V 5 bases short and J 0 bases short, with 9 bases between. Germline CDR1 is SGHNT and CDR2 is YENEEA. Nashville, Tennessee was home to all donors, each a Caucasian adult. It was about 190 ng DNA, about 30,000 T cell genomes, that sorted-subset replicate PCRs used. Per the original methods: Filtering differed since immunoSEQ provided only junctions, with no quality scores. TCRdb keeps only in-frame clones here, not all; method: immunoSEQ multiplex PCR. Clone size and the V and J calls come from that table; the DNA yielded D and trimming. Altogether under 2,500,000 clones are present, roughly 95% being singletons, with the ten largest covering roughly 0.13%.

The material sequenced was naive CD4+ T cells sorted from blood. Subset of the sample: CD45RA+ positively selected. The chain has TRBV11-3 and TRBJ2-3; no reliable D call. This sequence originates from a man aged 18 to 30 in good health. The CDR3 DNA is TGTGCCAGCAGCCTGGACGGCAGCACAGATACGCAGTATTTT. Translated, it gives CASSLDGSTDTQYF.